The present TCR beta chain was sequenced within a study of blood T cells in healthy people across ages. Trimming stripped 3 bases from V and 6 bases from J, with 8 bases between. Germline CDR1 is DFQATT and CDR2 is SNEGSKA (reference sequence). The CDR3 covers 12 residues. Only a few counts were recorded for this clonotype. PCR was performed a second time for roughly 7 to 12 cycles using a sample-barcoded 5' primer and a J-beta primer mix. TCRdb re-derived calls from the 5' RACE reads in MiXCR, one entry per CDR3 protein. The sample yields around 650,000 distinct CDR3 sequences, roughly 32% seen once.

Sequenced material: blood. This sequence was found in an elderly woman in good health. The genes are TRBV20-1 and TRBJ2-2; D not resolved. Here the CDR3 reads CSARVDPGELFF. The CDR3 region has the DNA TGCAGTGCTAGGGTGGATCCCGGGGAGCTGTTTTTT.